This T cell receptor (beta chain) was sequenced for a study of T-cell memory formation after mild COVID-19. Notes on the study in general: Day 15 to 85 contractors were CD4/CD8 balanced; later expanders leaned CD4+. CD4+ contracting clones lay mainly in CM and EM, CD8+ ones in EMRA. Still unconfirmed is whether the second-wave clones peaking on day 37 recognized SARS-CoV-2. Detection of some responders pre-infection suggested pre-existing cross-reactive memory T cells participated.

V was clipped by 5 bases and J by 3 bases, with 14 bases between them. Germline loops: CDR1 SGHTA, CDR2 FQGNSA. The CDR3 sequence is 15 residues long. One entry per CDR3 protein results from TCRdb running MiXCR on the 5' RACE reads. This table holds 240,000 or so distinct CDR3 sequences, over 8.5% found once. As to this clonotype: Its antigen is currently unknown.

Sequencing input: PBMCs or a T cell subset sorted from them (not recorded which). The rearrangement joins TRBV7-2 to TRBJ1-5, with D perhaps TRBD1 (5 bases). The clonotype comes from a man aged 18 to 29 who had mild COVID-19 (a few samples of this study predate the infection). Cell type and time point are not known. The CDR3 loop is CASSPLGPNNQPQHF. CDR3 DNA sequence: TGTGCCAGCAGCCCCCTGGGACCGAACAATCAGCCCCAGCATTTT.